The 16 T cell receptor beta chains presented below share a single source sample, sequenced in a study of cytomegalovirus exposure and HLA in healthy donors. PCR primers comprised 60 Vbeta and 13 Jbeta primers. TCRdb keeps only in-frame clones here, not all; method: immunoSEQ multiplex PCR. This table holds approximately 120,000 clones, approximately 71% found once. The sequencing sample was made of PBMCs. These receptor sequences come from a woman in her forties or fifties in good health and CMV-seronegative.

V and J are TRBV6-1 and TRBJ2-7; 12 bases are shared with TRBD2. This CDR3 has 15 residues. The V segment lost 4 bases and the J segment 7 bases; nucleotides outside the gene matches: 8. In germline, CDR1 is MNHNS, CDR2 SASEGT. The CDR3 sequence is CASSVELAGGQEQYF. CDR3 DNA sequence: TGTGCCAGCAGTGTTGAGCTAGCGGGAGGGCAAGAGCAGTACTTC.

The chain joins TRBV5-4 to TRBJ1-2; the match to TRBD1 covers 8 bases. The CDR3 loop spans 15 amino acids. V trimming: 1 base; J trimming: 5 bases; junction bases outside the gene matches: 7. Germline V gene data show CDR1 as SGHNT and CDR2 as YYREEE (reference sequence). The CDR3 spells CASSLPGQGGYGYTF. The CDR3 nucleotides read TGTGCCAGCAGCTTGCCCGGACAGGGCGGATATGGCTACACCTTC.

The rearrangement joins TRBV28 to TRBJ1-1; D not resolved. V dropped 6 bases and J dropped 4 bases, with 12 bases sitting between them. CDR3 size: 13 residues. Per germline, CDR1 MDHEN and CDR2 SYDVKM. The CDR3 DNA reads as TGTGCCAGCAGCCGCAGGAGGCGCACTGAAGCTTTCTTT. The encoded protein is CASSRRRRTEAFF.

This clone was seen just once. The rearrangement uses TRBV2 and TRBJ2-7; 9 nucleotides agree with TRBD2. The germline V gene encodes CDR1 SNHLY and CDR2 FYNNEI. The CDR3 sequence is 14 residues long. J lost 2 bases, V lost 5 bases, and 4 bases had no gene match. CDR3 amino acids: CASSFSGRTYEQYF. The CDR3 DNA reads as TGTGCCAGCAGTTTCAGCGGGAGGACCTACGAGCAGTACTTC.

To note about this clone: Mismatch with germline at one junction end may stem from a read error. The rearrangement links TRBV7-9 to TRBJ2-1; 14 bases fit TRBD2. Germline CDR1 is SEHNR and CDR2 is FQNEAQ (reference sequence). There are 18 residues in the CDR3. CDR3 DNA: TGTTCCAGCAGCCCTAGACCGTCGGGACTAGCGGGAGTCAATGAGCAGTTCTTC. This sequence encodes CSSSPRPSGLAGVNEQFF. Drawing the rest from reference TRBV7-9 and TRBJ2-1, the complete variable domain is DTGVSQNPRHKITKRGQNVTFRCDPISEHNRLYWYRQTLGQGPEFLTYFQNEAQLEKSRLLSDRFSAERPKGSFSTLEIQRTEQGDSAMYLCSSSPRPSGLAGVNEQFFGPGTRLTVL.

This chain joins TRBV5-1 and TRBJ2-2; D not certain. The CDR3 runs to 15 residues. In germline, CDR1 is SGHRS, CDR2 YFSETQ. V was clipped by 0 bases and J by 6 bases, with 12 bases between them. DNA of the CDR3: TGCGCCAGCAGCTTGGCCTTGGAGACCGCCGGGGAGCTGTTTTTT. Translated: CASSLALETAGELFF.

The rearrangement links TRBV4-1 to TRBJ2-3; tentative D call: TRBD2 (6 bases). Germline CDR1 reads MGHRA; CDR2 reads YSYEKL. Trimming took 4 bases from V and 6 from J, leaving 26 bases between them. The CDR3 runs 18 residues. The CDR3 DNA is TGCGCCAGCAGCCCTTCTCTTGAGGCGGGGATCTCAATTGATACGCAGTATTTT. Amino acids: CASSPSLEAGISIDTQYF.

On this clone itself: Within the sample, other DNA sequences also encode this same CDR3. The chain combines TRBV5-1 with TRBJ1-1; a possible D gene is TRBD1 (5 bases). Deletions cut 2 bases from V and 5 bases from J, with 10 bases between. There are 13 residues in the CDR3. Germline values: CDR1 SGHRS, CDR2 YFSETQ. CDR3 bases: TGCGCCAGCAGCTTAAGGGGTGGAACTGAAGCTTTCTTT. Translating gives CASSLRGGTEAFF.

The chain uses TRBV6-4 and TRBJ2-3; D not certain. V lost 7 bases to trimming and J lost 4 bases, with 3 bases between them. CDR1 and CDR2 from the germline V gene are MRHNA and SNTAGT. The CDR3 totals 10 residues. In DNA form, the CDR3 reads TGTGCCAGCATCGCAGATACGCAGTATTTT. Translation gives CASIADTQYF.

This clone was found many times. CDR3 coding DNA: TGTGCCAGCACCCACAGGGGAGACACCGGGGAGCTGTTTTTT. Amino acids: CASTHRGDTGELFF. The V call is TRBV25-1, the J call TRBJ2-2; 7 nucleotides match TRBD1. V trimming: 7 bases; J trimming: 3 bases; junction bases outside the gene matches: 5. There are 14 residues in the CDR3. Germline CDR1 and CDR2: MGHDK and SYGVNS.

The chain couples TRBV10-3 to TRBJ2-7, with D perhaps TRBD1 (6 bases). Germline assignment: CDR1 ENHRY and CDR2 SYGVKD. The length of the CDR3 is 13 residues. With 2 bases removed from V and 7 bases from J, the gap between germline ends came to 12 bases. CDR3 sequence (DNA): TGTGCCATCAGTGAGGGACAGCATGAGGAGCAGTACTTC. Protein: CAISEGQHEEQYF.

V gene TRBV4-1 combines with J gene TRBJ2-4, with TRBD2 as a possible D gene (6 bases). There are 15 residues in the CDR3. V lost 3 bases, J lost 9 bases, and 18 bases lay in between. CDR1 MGHRA and CDR2 YSYEKL come from the germline V gene. In DNA form, the CDR3 reads TGCGCCAGCAGCCAGCCGGGACTTGTCGCGGGCATTCAGTACTTC. Protein: CASSQPGLVAGIQYF.

This clone was seen once. CDR3 DNA: TGTGCCAGCAGTTTATGGTCAGGGGAGAACACTGAAGCTTTCTTT. This codes for CASSLWSGENTEAFF. The chain couples TRBV28 to TRBJ1-1; D might be TRBD1 (6 bases). From germline, CDR1 is MDHEN and CDR2 SYDVKM. This CDR3 contains 15 residues. V was trimmed by 0 bases and J by 1 base, leaving 9 bases between them.

The chain uses TRBV7-2 and TRBJ1-2, with 11 bases identical to TRBD1. V dropped 6 bases and J dropped 4; count of bases not matched to a gene: 10. There are 16 residues in the CDR3. Germline V gene data show CDR1 as SGHTA and CDR2 as FQGNSA. Here the CDR3 DNA reads TGTGCCAGCAGTTTAATCGGGGGACAGGGGGGCTATGGCTACACCTTC. Residues: CASSLIGGQGGYGYTF.

V usage is TRBV29-1 and J usage is TRBJ2-1, with 12 positions matching TRBD1. The CDR3 sequence is 14 residues long. V shed 8 bases, J shed 9 bases, and the junction held 11 bases outside the gene matches. Germline V gene data show CDR1 as SQVTM and CDR2 as ANQGSEA. The DNA of the CDR3 is TGCAGCATCGGGACAGGGGGCGCCGACCTTGAGCAGTTCTTC. It codes for CSIGTGGADLEQFF.

The V and J genes are TRBV11-2 and TRBJ2-1; D is unresolved. CDR1 and CDR2 (germline): SGHAT, FQNNGV. Trimming removed 1 base at V and 5 bases at J, with 15 bases between. The CDR3 loop spans 16 amino acids. CDR3 loop: CASSLVWAGQNNEQFF. The CDR3, as DNA: TGTGCCAGCAGCTTAGTATGGGCAGGCCAGAACAATGAGCAGTTCTTC.